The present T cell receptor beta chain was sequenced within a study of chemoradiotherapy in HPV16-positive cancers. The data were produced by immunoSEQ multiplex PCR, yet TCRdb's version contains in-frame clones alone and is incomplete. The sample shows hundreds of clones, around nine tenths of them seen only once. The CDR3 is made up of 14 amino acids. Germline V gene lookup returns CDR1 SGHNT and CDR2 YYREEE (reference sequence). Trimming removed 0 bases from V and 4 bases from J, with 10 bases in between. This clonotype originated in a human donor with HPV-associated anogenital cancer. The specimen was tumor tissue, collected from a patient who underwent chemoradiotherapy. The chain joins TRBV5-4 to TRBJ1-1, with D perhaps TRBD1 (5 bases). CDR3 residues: CASSLGGDTTEAFF. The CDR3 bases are TGTGCCAGCAGCTTGGGAGGGGATACCACTGAAGCTTTCTTT.